This T cell receptor beta chain was recorded in a study of cytomegalovirus exposure and HLA in healthy donors. About the research overall: The 550 to 800 first-cohort repertoires and the approximately 110 validation repertoires shared the same platform, a later analysis reported.

Looked up from germline, CDR1 is SGHNT and CDR2 is YYREEE (reference sequence). This CDR3 region has 16 residues. The V and J ends lost 4 bases and 1 base, in that order; junction bases with no gene match: 7. Assay: immunoSEQ multiplex PCR; the TCRdb copy retains only in-frame clones and omits some. The table lists about 330,000 clones, 86% of them singletons. The sequenced material came from PBMCs. The chain links TRBV5-4 to TRBJ1-1, with TRBD1 matching over 10 bases. The receptor was isolated from a woman under 30 in good health and CMV-seronegative. For the CDR3, the DNA is TGTGCCAGCAGCCGGGACAGGGGAAGTTGGAACACTGAAGCTTTCTTT. Its protein is CASSRDRGSWNTEAFF.